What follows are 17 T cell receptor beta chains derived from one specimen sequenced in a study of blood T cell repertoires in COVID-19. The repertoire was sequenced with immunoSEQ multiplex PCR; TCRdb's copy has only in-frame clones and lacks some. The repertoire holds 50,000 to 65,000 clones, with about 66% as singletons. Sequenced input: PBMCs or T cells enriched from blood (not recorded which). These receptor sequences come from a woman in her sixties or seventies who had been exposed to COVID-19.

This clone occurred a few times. DNA for the CDR3: TGTGCCAGCAGCTTGGCAGGTAATCAGCCCCAGCATTTT. As protein: CASSLAGNQPQHF. The chain links TRBV5-4 to TRBJ1-5; no definite D call. The CDR3 is 13 amino acids. Germline-derived CDR1 and CDR2 are SGHNT and YYREEE (reference sequence). Deletions cut 0 bases from V and 4 bases from J, with 5 bases between.

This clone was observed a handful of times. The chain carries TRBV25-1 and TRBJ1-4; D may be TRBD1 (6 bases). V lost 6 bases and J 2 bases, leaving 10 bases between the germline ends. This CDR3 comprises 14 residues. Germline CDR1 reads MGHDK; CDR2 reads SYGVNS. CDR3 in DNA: TGTGCCAGCAGGAAGACAGGTACTAATGAAAAACTGTTTTTT. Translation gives CASRKTGTNEKLFF.

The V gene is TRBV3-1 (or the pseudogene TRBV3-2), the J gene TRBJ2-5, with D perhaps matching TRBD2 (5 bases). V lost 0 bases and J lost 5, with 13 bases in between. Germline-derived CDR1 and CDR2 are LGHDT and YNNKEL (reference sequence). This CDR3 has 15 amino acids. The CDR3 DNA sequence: TGTGCCAGCAGCCAAGACCGCCAGCGGTTGGAGACCCAGTACTTC. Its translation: CASSQDRQRLETQYF.

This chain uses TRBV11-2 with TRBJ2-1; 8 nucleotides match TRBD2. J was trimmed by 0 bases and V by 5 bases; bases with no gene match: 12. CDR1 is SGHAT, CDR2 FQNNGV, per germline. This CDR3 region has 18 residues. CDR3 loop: CASSLTSLSGSSYNEQFF. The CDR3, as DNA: TGTGCCAGCAGCCTAACATCTCTAAGCGGGAGCTCCTACAATGAGCAGTTCTTC.

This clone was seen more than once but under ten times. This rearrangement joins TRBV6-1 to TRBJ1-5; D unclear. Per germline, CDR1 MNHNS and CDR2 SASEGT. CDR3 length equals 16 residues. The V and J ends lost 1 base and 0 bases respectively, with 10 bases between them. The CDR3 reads CASSEVGLYSNQPQHF. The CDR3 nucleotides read TGTGCCAGCAGTGAAGTGGGCCTTTATAGCAATCAGCCCCAGCATTTT.

CDR3 in DNA: TGTGCCTGGAGTGTGGAGGGGGCAGACTATGGCTACACCTTC. Amino acids: CAWSVEGADYGYTF. The chain uses TRBV30 and TRBJ1-2, with 7 bases that match TRBD1. The germline V gene encodes CDR1 GTSNPN and CDR2 SVGIG (reference sequence). The CDR3 runs to 14 residues. The junction had 4 bases not matched to a gene; V was cut back by 0 bases and J by 3 bases.

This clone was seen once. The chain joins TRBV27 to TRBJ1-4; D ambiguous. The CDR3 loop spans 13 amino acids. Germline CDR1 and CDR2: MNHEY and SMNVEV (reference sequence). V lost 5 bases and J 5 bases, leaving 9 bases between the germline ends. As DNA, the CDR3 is TGTGCCAGCAGTAGACGGGTCAATGAAAAACTGTTTTTT. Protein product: CASSRRVNEKLFF.

The DNA for the CDR3 is TGTGCCAGCAACAGGGTTCGTGACAATGAGCAGTTCTTC. Translation: CASNRVRDNEQFF. This chain uses TRBV2 with TRBJ2-1; D possibly corresponds to TRBD1 (6 bases). The V end lost 7 bases, the J end lost 5 bases, and 12 bases lay between the germline ends. The CDR3 is 13 residues long. Germline V gene data show CDR1 as SNHLY and CDR2 as FYNNEI.

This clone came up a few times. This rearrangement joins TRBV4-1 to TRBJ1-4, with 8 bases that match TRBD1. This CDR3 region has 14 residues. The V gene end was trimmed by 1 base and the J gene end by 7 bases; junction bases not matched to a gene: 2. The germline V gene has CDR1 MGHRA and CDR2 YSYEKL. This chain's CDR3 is CASSQGDRIEKLFF. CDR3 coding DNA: TGCGCCAGCAGCCAAGGGGACAGGATTGAAAAACTGTTTTTT.

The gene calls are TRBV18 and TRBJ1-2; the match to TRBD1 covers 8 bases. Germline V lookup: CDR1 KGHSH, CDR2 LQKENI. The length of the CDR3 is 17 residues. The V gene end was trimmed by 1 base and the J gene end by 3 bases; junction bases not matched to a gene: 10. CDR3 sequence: CASSPLGARGHDYGYTF. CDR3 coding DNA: TGTGCCAGCTCACCACTCGGGGCCAGGGGGCATGACTATGGCTACACCTTC.

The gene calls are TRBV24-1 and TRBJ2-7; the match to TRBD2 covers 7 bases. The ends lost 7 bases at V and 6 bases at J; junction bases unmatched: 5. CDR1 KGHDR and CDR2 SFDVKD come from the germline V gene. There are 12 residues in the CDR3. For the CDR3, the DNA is TGTGCCACCAGCGCGGGAGCTACCGAGCAGTACTTC. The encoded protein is CATSAGATEQYF.

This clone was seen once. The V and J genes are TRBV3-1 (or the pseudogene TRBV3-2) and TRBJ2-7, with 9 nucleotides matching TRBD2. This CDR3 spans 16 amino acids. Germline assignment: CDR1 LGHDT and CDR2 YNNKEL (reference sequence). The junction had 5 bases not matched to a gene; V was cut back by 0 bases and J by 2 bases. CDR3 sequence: CASSQDSGTSTYEQYF. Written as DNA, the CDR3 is TGTGCCAGCAGCCAAGATTCAGGGACTAGCACCTACGAGCAGTACTTC.

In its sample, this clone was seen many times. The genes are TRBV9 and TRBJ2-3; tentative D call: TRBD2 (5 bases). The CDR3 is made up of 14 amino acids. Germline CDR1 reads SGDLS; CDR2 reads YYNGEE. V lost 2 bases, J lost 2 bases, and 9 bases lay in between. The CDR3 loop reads CASSVSGNTDTQYF. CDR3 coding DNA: TGTGCCAGCAGCGTGAGCGGTAACACAGATACGCAGTATTTT.

The CDR3 coding sequence is TGTGCCAGCAGTGGGTGGCGGCTGAACACAGATACGCAGTATTTT. Amino acid sequence: CASSGWRLNTDTQYF. The chain joins TRBV27 to TRBJ2-3, with D uncertain. V was trimmed by 5 bases and J by 2 bases, leaving 14 bases between them. This CDR3 contains 15 residues. CDR1 MNHEY and CDR2 SMNVEV come from the germline V gene (reference sequence).

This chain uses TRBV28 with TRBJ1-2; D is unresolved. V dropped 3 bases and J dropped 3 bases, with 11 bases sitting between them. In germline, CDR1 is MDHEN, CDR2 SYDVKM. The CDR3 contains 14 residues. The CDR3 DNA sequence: TGTGCCAGCAGTTTGGTGGCAGCGTACTATGGCTACACCTTC. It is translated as CASSLVAAYYGYTF.

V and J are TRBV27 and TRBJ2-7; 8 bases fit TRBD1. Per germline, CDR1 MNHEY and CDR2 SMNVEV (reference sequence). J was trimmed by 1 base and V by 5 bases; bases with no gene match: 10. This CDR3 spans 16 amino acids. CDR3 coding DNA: TGTGCCAGCAGTCGAAGCTCAGGGGGCTTGTCCTACGAGCAGTACTTC. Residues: CASSRSSGGLSYEQYF.

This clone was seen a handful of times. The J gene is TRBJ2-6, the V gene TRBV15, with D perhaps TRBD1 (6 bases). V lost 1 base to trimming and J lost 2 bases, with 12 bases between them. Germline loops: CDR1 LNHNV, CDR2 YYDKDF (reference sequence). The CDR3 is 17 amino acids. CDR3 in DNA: TGTGCCACCAGCAGAGGAGACAGGATGGCTGGGGCCAACGTCCTGACTTTC. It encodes CATSRGDRMAGANVLTF. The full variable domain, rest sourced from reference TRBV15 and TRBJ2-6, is DAMVIQNPRYQVTQFGKPVTLSCSQTLNHNVMYWYQQKSSQAPKLLFHYYDKDFNNEADTPDNFQSRRPNTSFCFLDIRSPGLGDTAMYLCATSRGDRMAGANVLTFGAGSRLTVL.